This TCR beta chain was captured by sequencing in a study of identical twins. No donor was unhealthy or non-Caucasian. Overall study findings and caveats: Carriage of fewer insertions was seen in abundant cord blood beta clonotypes, whereas memory repertoires showed none. Twin sharing of out-of-frame TCR alpha was underestimated by models in monozygotic pairs.

From germline, CDR1 is KGHSY and CDR2 FQNENV. The CDR3 extends over 15 amino acids. The V and J ends lost 6 bases and 1 base, in that order; junction bases with no gene match: 4. This clonotype appeared many times. Its antigen is still unknown. TCRdb redid the calling of the 5' RACE reads with MiXCR, one entry per CDR3 protein. The table records about 660,000 distinct CDR3 sequences, over 8.5% of them present only once. A further study also used this sample, focusing on yellow fever vaccine responses in identical twins. From that study: Reportedly, the response of twins' T cells to the vaccine seemed partly convergent, partly personalized.

The clonotype comes from a woman under 30 in good health. The source material was PBMCs. J is TRBJ1-5 and V is TRBV16; TRBD1 matches at 9 bases. CDR3 in amino acids: CASSTGQGSNQPQHF. Here the CDR3 DNA reads TGTGCCAGCAGTACGGGACAGGGAAGCAATCAGCCCCAGCATTTT.